This TCR beta chain was identified in a study of Graves' ophthalmopathy and Graves' hyperthyroidism. The study's findings and limits: Thyroid clonotypes that were expanded above 0.001 frequency mostly also appeared in blood. Sensitivity of 87.88% and specificity of 70% to 84% were achieved when a 13-signature model separated ophthalmopathy from stable hyperthyroidism.

In regard to this clonotype: The target antigen is unknown.

Hyperthyroidism patients had new diagnoses, durations under 2 months, and ages of 18 to 65. The study amplified TCR beta CDR3 regions using RNA transcripts. In the first round, RT-PCR was carried out with HTBI primers, and a multiplex PCR formed the second round. In TCRdb, the multiplex PCR reads were re-called with MiXCR into one record per CDR3 protein. The sample lists under 800,000 distinct CDR3 sequences; over 20% were seen once. The receptor's source is a woman between 18 and 29 years old with stable Graves' hyperthyroidism. Some clones in this sample may be carry-over from other donors' samples. The sample taken for sequencing was peripheral blood.

The CDR3 DNA reads as TGTGCCAGTAGTGAAACTAGTCCAGGCTACGAGCAGTACTTC. As protein: CASSETSPGYEQYF. V and J are TRBV19 and TRBJ2-7, with D perhaps TRBD2 (5 bases). In germline, CDR1 is LNHDA, CDR2 SQIVND (reference sequence). The CDR3 consists of 14 residues. Between the trimmed V and J ends, which lost 5 bases and 3 bases, there was a span of 14 bases.